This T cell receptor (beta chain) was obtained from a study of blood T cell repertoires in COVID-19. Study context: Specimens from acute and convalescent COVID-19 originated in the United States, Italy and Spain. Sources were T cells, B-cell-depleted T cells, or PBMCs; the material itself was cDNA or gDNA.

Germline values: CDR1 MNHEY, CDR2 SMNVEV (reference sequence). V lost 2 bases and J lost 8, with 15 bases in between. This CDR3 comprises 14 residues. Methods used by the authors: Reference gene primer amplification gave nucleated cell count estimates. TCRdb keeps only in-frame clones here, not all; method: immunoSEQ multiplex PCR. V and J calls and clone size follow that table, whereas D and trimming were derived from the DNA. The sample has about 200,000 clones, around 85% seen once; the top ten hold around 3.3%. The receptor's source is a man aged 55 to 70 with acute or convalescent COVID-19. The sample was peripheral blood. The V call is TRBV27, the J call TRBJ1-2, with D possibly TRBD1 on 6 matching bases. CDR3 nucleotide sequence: TGTGCCAGCAGTTTAATCGGGGGGGCGGTAGGCTACACCTTC. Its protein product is CASSLIGGAVGYTF.